This T cell receptor (beta chain) is from a study of T cells in localized non-small cell lung cancer. The assay was immunoSEQ multiplex PCR, and TCRdb's table has in-frame clones only and misses some. The sample records 60,000 to 75,000 clones, roughly 76% being singletons. The CDR3 sequence is 13 residues long. Trimming shortened V by 8 bases and J by 2 bases, and 9 bases separated the two germline ends. Germline assignment: CDR1 LGHNT and CDR2 FRNRAP. About this clone: Its antigen is as yet unknown.

Study-wide results and caveats: Sequencing involved a lone tumor region, leaving heterogeneity possible.

The material was PBMCs, obtained before any cancer treatment. The chain employs TRBV12-5 and TRBJ2-2; TRBD1 or TRBD2 may be the D gene (5 bases each). This sequence was found in a man aged 35 to 70 with stage II lung adenocarcinoma. CDR3 in amino acids: CASNRDNTGELFF. CDR3 nucleotides: TGTGCTAGTAACCGGGACAACACCGGGGAGCTGTTTTTT.